The rows below give T cell receptor beta chains drawn from one sample of a study of blood T cell repertoires in COVID-19. Sequencing was performed with immunoSEQ multiplex PCR; in TCRdb, only in-frame clones are kept and a portion is missing. Among fewer than 85,000 clones listed, 65% to 80% were seen once. Sequencing was carried out using peripheral blood. Every receptor here comes from a woman at least 80 years old with active or convalescent COVID-19. The CDR3 runs from the conserved cysteine through the conserved F or W. The D gene is left open where the match is weak. Where a row states a size, it is once, few, many or the class of an expanded clone; other rows omit it.

j_call d_call v_call clone_size cdr3_length cdr3_nt cdr3_aa
TRBJ1-1 . TRBV6-1 . 14 TGTGCCAGCAGTGAATCAGGGGAGAACACTGAAGCTTTCTTT CASSESGENTEAFF
TRBJ1-2 . TRBV28 . 15 TGTGCCAGCAGTTTACTCTCGGACACTAACTATGGCTACACCTTC CASSLLSDTNYGYTF
TRBJ2-5 . TRBV11-2 . 15 TGTGCCAGCAGCTCTAATACAGGGGGGGAAGAGACCCAGTACTTC CASSSNTGGEETQYF
TRBJ2-7 . TRBV12-3/TRBV12-4 few 11 TGTGCCAGCAGCCACTCCTACGAGCAGTACTTC CASSHSYEQYF
TRBJ1-1 TRBD1 TRBV6-5 once 14 TGTGCCAGCAGTTTACAGGGGATGAACACTGAAGCTTTCTTT CASSLQGMNTEAFF
TRBJ2-7 TRBD1 TRBV6-5 . 14 TGTGCCAGCAGAGGACAGGGAACCACCTACGAGCAGTACTTC CASRGQGTTYEQYF
TRBJ2-5 . TRBV4-3 once 14 TGCGCCAGCAGCCAGGAGGGATCTTCGGGGGCCCAGTACTTC CASSQEGSSGAQYF
TRBJ1-2 . TRBV3-1/TRBV3-2 . 13 TGTGCCAGCAGCCAAGACTGGCGGGGTGGCTACACCTTC CASSQDWRGGYTF
TRBJ1-1 TRBD1 TRBV19 . 16 TGTGCCAGTAGGATTCTGACGACAGGGGGCGATGGTGAAGCTTTCTTT CASRILTTGGDGEAFF
TRBJ1-2 TRBD1 TRBV2 . 14 TGTGCCAGCAGTGAGACAGGGGAGGACTATGGCTACACCTTC CASSETGEDYGYTF
TRBJ2-2 . TRBV19 once 15 TGTGCCAGTAGGGTACAGGGCGCGAACACCGGGGAGCTGTTTTTT CASRVQGANTGELFF
TRBJ1-5 TRBD1 TRBV24-1 few 13 TGTGCCACCAGTGACTGGACAGGGGGGCCCCAGCATTTT CATSDWTGGPQHF
TRBJ1-5 . TRBV6-5 . 14 TGTGCCAGCAGCTTGGGGGGTTCGGGGCAGCCCCAGCATTTT CASSLGGSGQPQHF
TRBJ2-5 TRBD1 TRBV19 once 13 TGTGCCAGTTCACAGGGGGACCAAGAGACCCAGTACTTC CASSQGDQETQYF
TRBJ2-7 . TRBV7-2 . 15 TGTGCCAGCAGCTTAGCAACAGGGCGAGGAAACGAGCAGTACTTC CASSLATGRGNEQYF
TRBJ2-7 TRBD2 TRBV5-1 . 14 TGCGCCAGCAGCCCTAGCGGGGGCATGGGCGAGCAGTACTTC CASSPSGGMGEQYF
TRBJ1-1 . TRBV11-3 . 12 TGTGCCAGCAGCTCCGACAGAAGTGAAGCTTTCTTT CASSSDRSEAFF
TRBJ1-5 TRBD1 TRBV19 . 14 TGTGCCAGTAAAGAGACAGGGTTAAATCAGCCCCAGCATTTT CASKETGLNQPQHF
TRBJ2-1 TRBD1 TRBV4-3 . 17 TGCGCCAGCAGCCAAGCCTTGGGACAGGGGGCGGCCAGTGAGCAGTTCTTC CASSQALGQGAASEQFF
TRBJ2-1 TRBD1 TRBV6-5 . 13 TGTGCCAGCAAGTCACAGGGGGGCAATGAGCAGTTCTTC CASKSQGGNEQFF
TRBJ2-3 TRBD2 TRBV9 few 17 TGTGCCAGCAGCGTTACGACTAGCGGGGGGGCATTAGATACGCAGTATTTT CASSVTTSGGALDTQYF
TRBJ1-2 TRBD1 TRBV6-6 . 15 TGTGCCAGCAGTAGACAGGGCGCAGAAAACTATGGCTACACCTTC CASSRQGAENYGYTF
TRBJ2-1 . TRBV18 . 14 TGTGCCAGCTCTGGACAGACGACCTACAATGAGCAGTTCTTC CASSGQTTYNEQFF
TRBJ2-1 TRBD2 TRBV7-6 . 14 TGTGCCAGCAGGACTAGCGGGGGGGCGAATGAGCAGTTCTTC CASRTSGGANEQFF
TRBJ2-2 . TRBV18 . 16 TGTGCCAGCTCACCACAGAGGCCAGGGGCTACCGGGGAGCTGTTTTTT CASSPQRPGATGELFF
TRBJ1-2 TRBD1 TRBV6-2/TRBV6-3 . 15 TGTGCCAGCAGCCTAAGGGGGGACAGATTCTATGGCTACACCTTC CASSLRGDRFYGYTF
TRBJ1-2 . TRBV5-6 . 14 TGTGCCAGCAGGTTAGACGGGGGAGAATTTGGCTACACCTTC CASRLDGGEFGYTF